Below, one T cell receptor (beta chain) is given with its context. Lesional scalp punch biopsies and peripheral blood came from alopecia areata patients. Sorting from PBMCs produced CD4+ and CD8+ T cells. The CDR3 is 14 amino acids. In germline, CDR1 is GTSNPN, CDR2 SVGIG (reference sequence). Reverse transcription of extracted RNA yielded cDNA, which provided the sequencing template. TCRdb's copy holds only in-frame clones and misses some; the assay was immunoSEQ multiplex PCR. The repertoire holds about 150,000 clones, with roughly 64% as singletons. This entry is derived from a study of CD8+ T cells in alopecia areata. On the study more broadly: The study gave tofacitinib for 6 to 18 months, then 6 months off drug.

The source was CD4+ T cells sorted from blood, collected at week 0. This chain connects TRBV30 to TRBJ2-4, with a possible D match to TRBD2 (7 bases). This clonotype originated in a human donor with alopecia areata. The CDR3 region is CAGGASNAKNIQYF. DNA for the CDR3: TGTGCAGGGGGGGCCTCCAACGCCAAAAACATTCAGTACTTC.